One sample yielded the 22 T cell receptor beta chains listed below, sequenced in a study of Ad26.COV2.S vaccination and SARS-CoV-2 variants. TCRdb's copy holds only in-frame clones and misses some; the assay was immunoSEQ multiplex PCR. This table holds fewer than 500,000 clones, 85% to 90% found once. Treatment here: roughly 19 received Ad26.COV2.S at low or high dose, single or two shots; roughly five received placebo; per-sample allocation not given. Sampling occurred on day 63 after the first vaccine or placebo injection. The sequences come from peripheral blood, collected in a trial of Ad26.COV2.S vaccine versus placebo. These TCRs come from a person between 18 and 65 years old who received the Ad26.COV2.S COVID-19 vaccine or a placebo.

The chain couples TRBV28 to TRBJ1-1, with TRBD1 identical over 9 bases. There are 17 residues in the CDR3. The V gene end was trimmed by 3 bases and the J gene end by 5 bases; junction bases not matched to a gene: 13. Germline loops: CDR1 MDHEN, CDR2 SYDVKM. CDR3 amino acids: CASSLRPGTGPRTEAFF. The CDR3 DNA reads TGTGCCAGCAGTTTGAGGCCCGGGACAGGGCCTAGAACTGAAGCTTTCTTT.

The chain recombines TRBV19 with TRBJ1-1; D is unresolved. Germline-derived CDR1 and CDR2 are LNHDA and SQIVND (reference sequence). V shed 3 bases and J shed 5 bases, with 10 bases lying between them. The CDR3 loop spans 13 amino acids. The CDR3: CASSINWLTEAFF. In DNA form, the CDR3 reads TGTGCCAGTAGTATTAATTGGCTAACTGAAGCTTTCTTT.

V gene TRBV3-1 (or the pseudogene TRBV3-2) combines with J gene TRBJ1-5; weak D call: TRBD1 (6 bases). The CDR3 runs 12 residues. Germline CDR1 reads LGHDT; CDR2 reads YNNKEL (reference sequence). V was pared by 0 bases and J by 15 bases, with 12 bases between. In DNA, the CDR3 is TGTGCCAGCAGCCAAGAGGGGGGGCTTCTGCATTTT. It codes for CASSQEGGLLHF.

Only one count was recorded for this clone. The chain is built from TRBV2 and TRBJ2-3, with 9 nucleotides matching TRBD1. V lost 8 bases, J lost 2 bases, and 11 bases stayed unmatched. This CDR3 contains 16 residues. CDR1 is SNHLY, CDR2 FYNNEI, per germline. The CDR3 sequence: CASDRSRDRVTDTQYF. The CDR3, as DNA: TGTGCCAGCGACCGTTCCCGGGACAGGGTCACAGATACGCAGTATTTT.

This sequence joins TRBV6-5 and TRBJ1-3, with D possibly TRBD1 on 6 matching bases. Looked up from germline, CDR1 is MNHEY and CDR2 is SVGAGI. This CDR3 has 15 residues. V dropped 5 bases and J dropped 0 bases, with 11 bases sitting between them. The CDR3 sequence is CASSLTTGSGNTIYF. CDR3 coding DNA: TGTGCCAGCAGTCTGACGACAGGCTCTGGAAACACCATATATTTT.

This clone was detected a few times. V gene TRBV7-9 combines with J gene TRBJ1-2; a possible D gene is TRBD1 (5 bases). The CDR3 covers 15 residues. V was cut by 6 bases and J by 4 bases, with 18 bases left in between. Germline V gene lookup returns CDR1 SEHNR and CDR2 FQNEAQ (reference sequence). The CDR3 DNA reads as TGTGCCAGCAGTTTATCCGCGACCGACAGCTATGGCTACACCTTC. It encodes CASSLSATDSYGYTF.

The CDR3 coding sequence is TGCGCCAGCAGCCAAGATTTGATGAGGACAGGGCCCAGGGAGCCCCAGCATTTT. This sequence encodes CASSQDLMRTGPREPQHF. The chain uses TRBV4-3 and TRBJ1-5; 8 positions match TRBD1. The junction had 15 bases not matched to a gene; V was cut back by 0 bases and J by 8 bases. The CDR3 length is 18 residues. Germline lookup yields CDR1 LGHNA and CDR2 YSLEER.

This clone was recorded once. The sample has other DNA sequences that encode this CDR3 too. The gene calls are TRBV19 and TRBJ1-5; 11 bases are shared with TRBD1. V trimming: 9 bases; J trimming: 4 bases; junction bases outside the gene matches: 2. The CDR3 length is 13 residues. Germline V lookup: CDR1 LNHDA, CDR2 SQIVND (reference sequence). In nucleotides, the CDR3 is TGTGCCAGCCGGGACAGGGGGAATCAGCCCCAGCATTTT. Its translation: CASRDRGNQPQHF. Variable domain in full (rest from reference TRBV19 and TRBJ1-5): DGGITQSPKYLFRKEGQNVTLSCEQNLNHDAMYWYRQDPGQGLRLIYYSQIVNDFQKGDIAEGYSVSREKKESFPLTVTSAQKNPTAFYLCASRDRGNQPQHFGDGTRLSIL.

In the case of this clone: This CDR3 is also generated by other DNA sequences in the sample. The V and J genes are TRBV5-1 and TRBJ2-3; TRBD2 matches 8 bases. This CDR3 has 16 residues. V lost 0 bases to trimming and J lost 1 base; unmatched junction nucleotides: 4. The germline CDR1 and CDR2 sequences are SGHRS and YFSETQ. Written as DNA, the CDR3 is TGCGCCAGCAGCTTGGCCGGGACTAGAGGCACAGATACGCAGTATTTT. Protein product: CASSLAGTRGTDTQYF. Full variable domain (outside the CDR3, taken from reference TRBV5-1 and TRBJ2-3): KAGVTQTPRYLIKTRGQQVTLSCSPISGHRSVSWYQQTPGQGLQFLFEYFSETQRNKGNFPGRFSGRQFSNSRSEMNVSTLELGDSALYLCASSLAGTRGTDTQYFGPGTRLTVL.

This rearrangement joins TRBV11-3 to TRBJ2-2, with D maybe TRBD1 (6 bases). The CDR3 runs 14 residues. The V and J ends lost 3 bases and 5 bases respectively, with 10 bases between them. Germline lookup yields CDR1 SGHNT and CDR2 YENEEA. The CDR3 sequence is CASSFHRETGELFF. The CDR3 region has the DNA TGTGCCAGCAGCTTCCACAGGGAAACCGGGGAGCTGTTTTTT.

This clone has just a few counts. V gene TRBV5-4 combines with J gene TRBJ1-6; D remains unclear. The V end was cut by 5 bases, the J end by 0 bases, with 6 bases between. This CDR3 comprises 14 residues. CDR1 is SGHNT and CDR2 is YYREEE in the germline V gene (reference sequence). CDR3 sequence: CASRSSSYNSPLHF. As DNA, the CDR3 is TGTGCCAGCAGATCGAGCTCCTATAATTCACCCCTCCACTTT. The complete variable domain, with remaining parts taken from reference TRBV5-4 and TRBJ1-6, reads ETGVTQSPTHLIKTRGQQVTLRCSSQSGHNTVSWYQQALGQGPQFIFQYYREEENGRGNFPPRFSGLQFPNYSSELNVNALELDDSALYLCASRSSSYNSPLHFGNGTRLTVT.

The V gene is TRBV5-1, the J gene TRBJ2-7, with TRBD2 identical over 7 bases. The CDR3 has 15 amino acids. Germline V lookup: CDR1 SGHRS, CDR2 YFSETQ. V was pared by 4 bases and J by 7 bases, with 14 bases of the junction left unmatched. Here the CDR3 DNA reads TGCGCCAGCAGCAACCCCGGGACCCCGGGGGGTGAGCAGTACTTC. This codes for CASSNPGTPGGEQYF.

The gene calls are TRBV11-3 and TRBJ1-2; TRBD1 is a possible D gene (5 bases). The CDR3 is made up of 13 amino acids. Germline V gives CDR1 SGHNT, CDR2 YENEEA. V shed 5 bases and J shed 7 bases, with 14 bases lying between them. This chain's CDR3 is CASSLGPFAGYTF. CDR3 DNA: TGTGCCAGCAGCCTGGGACCGTTTGCTGGCTACACCTTC.

The chain links TRBV19 to TRBJ2-1, with TRBD2 matching over 12 bases. The CDR3 contains 14 residues. The germline CDR1 and CDR2 sequences are LNHDA and SQIVND (reference sequence). With 1 base clipped from V and 13 bases from J, the junction kept 5 bases outside the gene matches. The CDR3 nucleotides are TGTGCCAGTAGTATAGCCCTAGCGGGGGGGCCCCAGTTCTTC. It translates to CASSIALAGGPQFF.

The chain joins TRBV7-2 to TRBJ2-5, with D unresolved. The CDR3 covers 13 residues. Germline values: CDR1 SGHTA, CDR2 FQGNSA. V was trimmed by 4 bases and J by 1 base, leaving 7 bases between them. CDR3 nucleotides: TGTGCCAGCAGCTCAAACTTCCAAGAGACCCAGTACTTC. Encoded protein: CASSSNFQETQYF.

The rearrangement uses TRBV5-1 and TRBJ1-2; 7 bases line up with TRBD1. J gave up 6 bases and V 0 bases, and 5 bases lay outside the gene matches. CDR1 and CDR2 (germline): SGHRS, YFSETQ. The CDR3 contains 14 residues. The CDR3 protein is CASSLGGGGNGYTF. CDR3 DNA: TGCGCCAGCAGCTTGGGAGGAGGGGGCAATGGCTACACCTTC.

The chain is built from TRBV7-2 and TRBJ1-5, with D unresolved. The CDR3 totals 13 residues. The V gene lost 7 bases and the J gene lost 2 bases, with 9 bases spanning the gap. Germline CDR1 reads SGHTA; CDR2 reads FQGNSA. The CDR3 nucleotides read TGTGCCAGCAATCCTGGGGGCAATCAGCCCCAGCATTTT. It is translated as CASNPGGNQPQHF.

This rearrangement joins TRBV10-3 to TRBJ2-3; D is ambiguous. In germline, CDR1 is ENHRY, CDR2 SYGVKD. CDR3 length: 18 residues. Deletions cut 1 base from V and 2 bases from J, with 19 bases between. CDR3 loop: CAISELTPSPSYTDTQYF. The CDR3 coding sequence is TGTGCCATCAGTGAGTTGACACCTTCCCCCTCATACACAGATACGCAGTATTTT.

The V gene is TRBV30, the J gene TRBJ2-3, with a weak D call TRBD1 (5 bases). Trimming removed 5 bases from V and 0 bases from J, with 18 bases in between. Germline values: CDR1 GTSNPN, CDR2 SVGIG (reference sequence). The CDR3 length is 16 residues. This CDR3 reads CAWCPLRTGSTDTQYF. In nucleotides, the CDR3 is TGTGCCTGGTGTCCCCTGCGAACAGGTAGCACAGATACGCAGTATTTT.

The rearrangement joins TRBV6-6 to TRBJ2-7, with 10 bases matching TRBD2. Germline CDR1 is MNHNY and CDR2 is SVGAGI (reference sequence). The length of the CDR3 is 16 residues. V shed 4 bases and J 3 bases; nucleotides not matched to a gene: 9. The CDR3 loop reads CASSSPDSGGHYEQYF. The CDR3 coding sequence is TGTGCCAGCAGTTCTCCGGATAGCGGGGGGCACTACGAGCAGTACTTC.

The V gene is TRBV12-2, the J gene TRBJ2-1. TRBV12-2 is reported as a pseudogene. The CDR3 extends over 12 amino acids. CDR3 sequence: CASRPSCNEQFF. The CDR3 DNA follows: TGTGCAAGTCGCCCATCCTGCAATGAGCAGTTCTTC.

This clone is a singleton in its sample. The rearrangement joins TRBV3-1 (or the pseudogene TRBV3-2) to TRBJ2-2; 9 nucleotides match TRBD1. This CDR3 comprises 15 residues. Losses at the gene ends were 5 bases for V and 6 bases for J; bases not matched to a gene: 7. CDR1 LGHDT and CDR2 YNNKEL come from the germline V gene (reference sequence). For the CDR3, the DNA is TGTGCCAGCAGCTCCGGGACAGGGTCCCCCGGGGAGCTGTTTTTT. Translated, it gives CASSSGTGSPGELFF.